A single sample is the source of the 18 T cell receptor beta chains below, sequenced in a study of T cell repertoires in cytomegalovirus infection. TCRdb reprocessed the reads with MiXCR, giving one entry per CDR3 protein. The sample has 350,000 to 550,000 distinct CDR3 sequences; roughly 31% are singletons. The sequenced sample consisted of PBMCs. The receptor source for this set is a human donor in good health (CMV status not recorded). Some clones in this sample may be carry-over from other donors' samples.

V and J are TRBV24-1 and TRBJ2-5; 8 bases map to TRBD1. This CDR3 is 15 amino acids long. In germline, CDR1 is KGHDR, CDR2 SFDVKD. Germline trimming cut 3 bases from V and 5 bases from J; bases unmatched to any gene: 7. The CDR3 spells CATSDETGAGETQYF. DNA of the CDR3: TGTGCCACCAGTGATGAGACAGGGGCAGGGGAGACCCAGTACTTC.

V usage is TRBV4-3 and J usage is TRBJ2-5, with 11 bases fitting TRBD2. Germline assignment: CDR1 LGHNA and CDR2 YSLEER. Trimming cost V 1 base and J 5 bases; bases outside gene matches: 9. The CDR3 length is 17 residues. CDR3 loop: CASSQGNSGGAGETQYF. Here the CDR3 DNA reads TGCGCCAGCAGCCAAGGGAATAGCGGGGGGGCCGGGGAGACCCAGTACTTC.

This clonotype was counted at least ten times. CDR3 DNA sequence: TGTGCCAGCAGCTTGCCCCCGGGACCGGCGATGGGGACTGAAGCTTTCTTT. This sequence encodes CASSLPPGPAMGTEAFF. The chain employs TRBV7-8 and TRBJ1-1; possibly TRBD1 for D (5 bases). Trimming left V 3 bases short and J 5 bases short, with 22 bases between. In germline, CDR1 is SGHVS, CDR2 FQNEAQ. The CDR3 has 17 residues.

The chain combines TRBV6-2 or TRBV6-3 with TRBJ1-6; TRBD1 matches 8 bases. This CDR3 has 14 residues. In germline, CDR1 is MNHEY, CDR2 SVGEGT. The J segment lost 8 bases and the V segment lost 5 bases, leaving 5 bases of the junction unmatched. CDR3 loop: CASSRTGSDSPLHF. The DNA for the CDR3 is TGTGCCAGCAGTCGGACAGGGAGTGATTCACCCCTCCACTTT.

This clonotype was detected only a few times. The rearrangement joins TRBV14 to TRBJ1-2; no clear D gene. The CDR3 runs 13 residues. Looked up from germline, CDR1 is SGHDN and CDR2 is FVKESK. V shed 0 bases and J shed 0 bases, with 2 bases lying between them. CDR3 protein: CASSQDPNYGYTF. The CDR3 nucleotides read TGTGCCAGCAGCCAAGACCCTAACTATGGCTACACCTTC.

This clonotype was detected only a few times. In DNA, the CDR3 is TGCGCCAGCAGCCACATCTTACTAGCGGCCCGGGGTACGCAGTATTTT. Translated, it gives CASSHILLAARGTQYF. V usage is TRBV4-1 and J usage is TRBJ2-3, with TRBD2 identical over 8 bases. Germline CDR1 is MGHRA and CDR2 is YSYEKL. CDR3 size: 16 residues. Trimming at V came to 3 bases and at J to 8 bases, leaving 13 bases not matched to a gene.

The chain links TRBV2 to TRBJ1-3; D is unresolved. Trimming took off 2 bases at V and 0 bases at J, with 8 bases between the two ends. CDR1 SNHLY and CDR2 FYNNEI come from the germline V gene. This CDR3 contains 15 residues. For the CDR3, the DNA is TGTGCCAGCAGTGAATACCAGGCCTCTGGAAACACCATATATTTT. The encoded protein is CASSEYQASGNTIYF.

This chain connects TRBV15 to TRBJ1-5, with D possibly TRBD1 on 5 matching bases. There are 14 residues in the CDR3. Trimming cost V 6 bases and J 3 bases, with 12 bases left between them. Germline V gives CDR1 LNHNV, CDR2 YYDKDF (reference sequence). CDR3: CATSSDSINQPQHF. As DNA, the CDR3 is TGTGCCACCAGTTCAGACAGTATCAATCAGCCCCAGCATTTT. The whole variable domain, remainder taken from reference TRBV15 and TRBJ1-5, is DAMVIQNPRYQVTQFGKPVTLSCSQTLNHNVMYWYQQKSSQAPKLLFHYYDKDFNNEADTPDNFQSRRPNTSFCFLDIRSPGLGDTAMYLCATSSDSINQPQHFGDGTRLSIL.

This clonotype was detected a few times. The rearrangement links TRBV13 to TRBJ2-1; 14 bases map to TRBD2. Germline V CDR1 and CDR2: PRHDT, FYEKMQ (reference sequence). The CDR3 has 16 residues. Trimming cost V 5 bases and J 4 bases; bases outside gene matches: 4. CDR3 protein: CASSRGLAGGYNEQFF. The DNA of the CDR3 is TGTGCCAGCAGCCGTGGACTAGCGGGGGGATACAATGAGCAGTTCTTC.

This chain joins TRBV12-3 or TRBV12-4 and TRBJ1-6, with D possibly being TRBD1 (5 bases). V gave up 4 bases and J gave up 0 bases, with 10 bases separating them. This CDR3 is built from 16 residues. In DNA, the CDR3 is TGTGCCAGCAGTTGGGCAGGGAGCTCCTATAATTCACCCCTCCACTTT. Translating it yields CASSWAGSSYNSPLHF.

CDR3 DNA sequence: TGTGCCAGTAGTATGGACATAAACACTGAAGCTTTCTTT. Amino acid sequence: CASSMDINTEAFF. V is TRBV19 and J is TRBJ1-1; D is possibly TRBD1 (5 bases). Trimming pared 3 bases from V and 2 bases from J, leaving 7 bases between. This CDR3 contains 13 residues. The germline V gene encodes CDR1 LNHDA and CDR2 SQIVND (reference sequence). Looking up the rest from reference TRBV19 and TRBJ1-1 gives the full variable domain: DGGITQSPKYLFRKEGQNVTLSCEQNLNHDAMYWYRQDPGQGLRLIYYSQIVNDFQKGDIAEGYSVSREKKESFPLTVTSAQKNPTAFYLCASSMDINTEAFFGQGTRLTVV.

The chain employs TRBV12-3 or TRBV12-4 and TRBJ1-1, with D hard to call. This CDR3 has 14 amino acids. Trimming removed 3 bases at V and 3 bases at J, with 11 bases between. The CDR3 reads CASSLTGTYTEAFF. The CDR3 DNA reads as TGTGCCAGCAGTTTGACGGGAACCTACACTGAAGCTTTCTTT.

This clonotype was observed many times. The chain joins TRBV11-2 to TRBJ1-1; no reliable D call. V gave up 3 bases and J gave up 3 bases, with 11 bases separating them. CDR3 length equals 14 residues. Germline V gene data show CDR1 as SGHAT and CDR2 as FQNNGV. The CDR3: CASSFFARDTEAFF. CDR3 coding DNA: TGTGCCAGCAGCTTTTTCGCGAGGGACACTGAAGCTTTCTTT.

The V call is TRBV10-3, the J call TRBJ1-2; 9 nucleotides align to TRBD1. The junction had 7 bases not matched to a gene; V was cut back by 6 bases and J by 2 bases. In germline, CDR1 is ENHRY, CDR2 SYGVKD. This CDR3 is built from 15 residues. The CDR3 spells CAISSGTGLNYGYTF. The CDR3 DNA follows: TGTGCCATCAGCTCCGGGACAGGGTTGAACTATGGCTACACCTTC.

The rearrangement joins TRBV4-3 to TRBJ2-7; D call uncertain. The V and J ends lost 3 bases and 6 bases respectively, with 9 bases between them. Germline V CDR1 and CDR2: LGHNA, YSLEER. The CDR3 consists of 12 residues. CDR3 DNA sequence: TGCGCCAGCAGCCACTCGGGTCGCGAGCAGTACTTC. It yields the protein CASSHSGREQYF.

The chain carries TRBV12-3 or TRBV12-4 and TRBJ1-1; D unclear. The V and J ends lost 3 bases and 8 bases respectively, with 10 bases between them. CDR3 length: 12 residues. CDR3 sequence: CASSLGRLEAFF. The CDR3, as DNA: TGTGCCAGCAGTTTGGGTCGATTAGAAGCTTTCTTT.

The gene calls are TRBV11-3 and TRBJ2-3; TRBD2 agrees at 7 bases. The CDR3 has 14 amino acids. Germline lookup yields CDR1 SGHNT and CDR2 YENEEA. Trimming cost V 2 bases and J 2 bases; bases outside gene matches: 1. Here the CDR3 DNA reads TGTGCCAGCAGCTTAAGCGGGGTCACAGATACGCAGTATTTT. This encodes CASSLSGVTDTQYF.

Worth noting for this clonotype: A much larger clone sits a single nucleotide away, making a read error possible. This chain uses TRBV12-3 or TRBV12-4 with TRBJ2-6; TRBD1 might be the D (5 bases). This CDR3 region has 17 residues. The CDR3 coding sequence is TGTGCCAGCAGTCCCCGGGCCGCCGGATCTGGGGCCAACGTCCTGCCTTTC. Residues: CASSPRAAGSGANVLPF.